These 26 T cell receptor beta chains were sequenced from one sample in a study of Ad26.COV2.S vaccination and SARS-CoV-2 variants. Treatment in this sample: roughly 18 received Ad26.COV2.S at low or high dose, single or two shots; 5 received placebo; per-sample allocation not given. The investigators took samples on day 63 after the first vaccine or placebo injection. Assay used: immunoSEQ multiplex PCR; TCRdb lists only in-frame clones, some missing. The data show some 420,000 clones, roughly 88% seen once. The material was peripheral blood, obtained in a trial of Ad26.COV2.S vaccine versus placebo. The receptor set was obtained from a person between 18 and 65 years old who received the Ad26.COV2.S COVID-19 vaccine or a placebo.

This clone was detected once. The rearrangement uses TRBV24-1 and TRBJ2-7; D ambiguous. The V gene lost 3 bases and the J gene lost 11 bases, with 16 bases spanning the gap. The germline CDR1 and CDR2 sequences are KGHDR and SFDVKD. CDR3 length: 13 residues. CDR3 protein: CATSDGVPTAKYF. The CDR3 nucleotides are TGTGCCACCAGTGATGGGGTCCCGACGGCTAAGTACTTC.

The chain is built from TRBV19 and TRBJ1-6, with 10 positions matching TRBD1. Germline lookup yields CDR1 LNHDA and CDR2 SQIVND (reference sequence). The CDR3 is made up of 15 amino acids. V shed 5 bases and J 9 bases; nucleotides not matched to a gene: 7. The CDR3 DNA reads as TGTGCCAGTAGTCCTGGGACAGGGGTAATTTCACCCCTCCACTTT. Protein: CASSPGTGVISPLHF.

The rearrangement uses TRBV2 and TRBJ2-5; 8 positions agree with TRBD1. The germline gives CDR1 SNHLY, CDR2 FYNNEI. Losses at the gene ends were 5 bases for V and 1 base for J; bases not matched to a gene: 9. This CDR3 contains 16 residues. The CDR3 bases are TGTGCCAGCAGTCCGCGACAGGGGTCGGTCCAAGAGACCCAGTACTTC. It specifies CASSPRQGSVQETQYF.

The chain recombines TRBV11-2 with TRBJ1-5; no firm D call. V lost 2 bases and J lost 6, with 5 bases in between. The CDR3 covers 12 residues. Germline CDR1 and CDR2: SGHAT and FQNNGV. CDR3 sequence reads: CASSLSGQPQHF. The CDR3 coding sequence is TGTGCCAGCAGCTTAAGCGGTCAGCCCCAGCATTTT. The full variable domain, rest sourced from reference TRBV11-2 and TRBJ1-5, is EAGVAQSPRYKIIEKRQSVAFWCNPISGHATLYWYQQILGQGPKLLIQFQNNGVVDDSQLPKDRFSAERLKGVDSTLKIQPAKLEDSAVYLCASSLSGQPQHFGDGTRLSIL.

The chain carries TRBV7-3 and TRBJ2-3; 7 bases match TRBD2. V was clipped by 0 bases and J by 6 bases; unmatched bases: 6. CDR3 length: 15 residues. Germline V lookup: CDR1 SGHTA, CDR2 FQGTGA. The CDR3 is CASSLTGQGGDTQYF. The DNA for the CDR3 is TGTGCCAGCAGCTTAACTGGTCAGGGAGGGGATACGCAGTATTTT.

This clone was picked up a small number of times. V usage is TRBV30 and J usage is TRBJ2-7; TRBD1 is a possible D gene (6 bases). The V gene's germline CDR1 is GTSNPN and CDR2 SVGIG (reference sequence). CDR3 size: 15 residues. V was shortened by 2 bases and J by 2 bases, with 16 bases between the two germline ends. The CDR3 DNA reads TGTGCCTGGAGTCCACCCCAGGGGATTCCCTACGAGCAGTACTTC. Translated, it gives CAWSPPQGIPYEQYF.

The J gene is TRBJ2-1, the V gene TRBV7-2; 11 bases are shared with TRBD1. CDR3 length: 15 residues. In germline, CDR1 is SGHTA, CDR2 FQGNSA. V shed 5 bases and J 9 bases; nucleotides not matched to a gene: 9. In DNA form, the CDR3 reads TGTGCCAGCAGCCACGGACAGGGGGCATCTGGTGAGCAGTTCTTC. This translates into CASSHGQGASGEQFF. Complete variable domain (other parts from reference TRBV7-2 and TRBJ2-1): GAGVSQSPSNKVTEKGKDVELRCDPISGHTALYWYRQSLGQGLEFLIYFQGNSAPDKSGLPSDRFSAERTGGSVSTLTIQRTQQEDSAVYLCASSHGQGASGEQFFGPGTRLTVL.

The J gene is TRBJ2-3, the V gene TRBV27; 7 bases align to TRBD1. The CDR3 length is 15 residues. Germline V gene data show CDR1 as MNHEY and CDR2 as SMNVEV (reference sequence). V was clipped by 9 bases and J by 2 bases; unmatched bases: 11. CDR3 DNA: TGTGCCAGTACCTGGACAGGATCACTCACAGATACGCAGTATTTT. Amino acids: CASTWTGSLTDTQYF.

V is TRBV19 and J is TRBJ2-3; 12 bases line up with TRBD2. Germline V gene sequence: CDR1 LNHDA, CDR2 SQIVND (reference sequence). V was clipped by 5 bases and J by 7 bases; unmatched bases: 7. This CDR3 spans 15 amino acids. CDR3 residues: CASSRLAGDMNTQYF. The CDR3 DNA reads TGTGCCAGTAGTCGACTAGCGGGGGACATGAATACGCAGTATTTT. Combining the CDR3 with reference TRBV19 and TRBJ2-3 gives the whole variable domain DGGITQSPKYLFRKEGQNVTLSCEQNLNHDAMYWYRQDPGQGLRLIYYSQIVNDFQKGDIAEGYSVSREKKESFPLTVTSAQKNPTAFYLCASSRLAGDMNTQYFGPGTRLTVL.

V gene TRBV19 combines with J gene TRBJ2-1; the match to TRBD2 covers 8 bases. Trimming at V came to 7 bases and at J to 1 base, leaving 6 bases not matched to a gene. Germline V gene lookup returns CDR1 LNHDA and CDR2 SQIVND (reference sequence). The CDR3 is 15 amino acids. The CDR3 DNA is TGTGCCAGTATGGGCGGGGGGCGTTCCTACAATGAGCAGTTCTTC. It translates to CASMGGGRSYNEQFF.

This chain uses TRBV19 with TRBJ1-4; TRBD1 matches 8 bases. Germline loops: CDR1 LNHDA, CDR2 SQIVND (reference sequence). This CDR3 contains 15 residues. After removal of 6 bases from V and 4 bases from J, the junction contained 7 bases not matched to a gene. The CDR3 coding sequence is TGTGCCAGTAGCCCGGGACAGGCGAATAATGAAAAACTGTTTTTT. Residues: CASSPGQANNEKLFF.

The chain employs TRBV5-1 and TRBJ2-5; 9 nucleotides match TRBD2. Trimming at V came to 4 bases and at J to 2 bases, leaving 12 bases not matched to a gene. Germline CDR1 is SGHRS and CDR2 is YFSETQ. The CDR3 is 17 amino acids. In nucleotides, the CDR3 is TGCGCCAGCAGCACAAGTGAGGCTAGCGGGGTACAAGAGACCCAGTACTTC. Its translation: CASSTSEASGVQETQYF.

The chain carries TRBV11-2 and TRBJ1-2; the D gene is possibly TRBD1 (6 bases). The V gene's germline CDR1 is SGHAT and CDR2 FQNNGV. The CDR3 spans 14 residues. Trimming stripped 5 bases from V and 2 bases from J, with 12 bases between. The CDR3 sequence: CASSRITGNYGYTF. The CDR3 nucleotides are TGTGCCAGCAGCCGGATTACAGGGAACTATGGCTACACCTTC. Variable domain in full (rest from reference TRBV11-2 and TRBJ1-2): EAGVAQSPRYKIIEKRQSVAFWCNPISGHATLYWYQQILGQGPKLLIQFQNNGVVDDSQLPKDRFSAERLKGVDSTLKIQPAKLEDSAVYLCASSRITGNYGYTFGSGTRLTVV.

This chain links TRBV4-2 with TRBJ2-7; TRBD2 matches 8 bases. With V trimmed by 3 bases and J by 1 base, 11 bases remained unmatched. From germline, CDR1 is LGHNA and CDR2 YNFKEQ. The CDR3 consists of 17 residues. CDR3 DNA sequence: TGTGCCAGCAGCCAGTATGCCGGACTAGCCAATTCCTACGAGCAGTACTTC. It is translated as CASSQYAGLANSYEQYF.

The chain is built from TRBV6-2 or TRBV6-3 and TRBJ2-3; 9 bases agree with TRBD2. CDR3 size: 18 residues. V trimming: 5 bases; J trimming: 2 bases; junction bases outside the gene matches: 14. Germline V gene lookup returns CDR1 MNHEY and CDR2 SVGEGT. The CDR3 nucleotides read TGTGCCAGCAGTCGCCATCCATATAGCGGGGGAGCCACAGATACGCAGTATTTT. It codes for CASSRHPYSGGATDTQYF.

The rearrangement joins TRBV6-2 or TRBV6-3 to TRBJ1-6, with TRBD1 identical over 8 bases. This CDR3 is built from 15 residues. Trimming cost V 4 bases and J 12 bases; bases outside gene matches: 11. Germline V gives CDR1 MNHEY, CDR2 SVGEGT. The DNA for the CDR3 is TGTGCCAGCAGTTCCAGGGGGCGCGTGGGGGAACCCCTCCACTTT. It encodes CASSSRGRVGEPLHF.

The V gene is TRBV9, the J gene TRBJ2-6; TRBD2 might be the D (5 bases). V was shortened by 6 bases and J by 1 base, with 20 bases between the two germline ends. CDR3 size: 18 residues. Germline V lookup: CDR1 SGDLS, CDR2 YYNGEE. This CDR3 is CASTRVGRGPSGANVLTF. Here the CDR3 DNA reads TGTGCCAGCACAAGAGTAGGGAGAGGTCCATCTGGGGCCAACGTCCTGACTTTC.

The chain couples TRBV2 to TRBJ1-2, with 12 nucleotides matching TRBD1. V gave up 1 base and J gave up 5 bases; unmatched junction bases: 5. In germline, CDR1 is SNHLY, CDR2 FYNNEI. This CDR3 region has 16 residues. The chain's CDR3 is CASSEEWGQGAYGYTF. The CDR3 DNA sequence: TGTGCCAGCAGTGAAGAATGGGGACAGGGGGCTTATGGCTACACCTTC.

The chain links TRBV7-9 to TRBJ2-7; D call uncertain. CDR3 length: 17 residues. The V and J ends lost 1 base and 4 bases respectively, with 20 bases between them. Germline lookup yields CDR1 SEHNR and CDR2 FQNEAQ (reference sequence). The CDR3 bases are TGTGCCAGCAGCTTAGTAGTGCCTGGCAGGCCAGCTTACGAGCAGTACTTC. Translating gives CASSLVVPGRPAYEQYF.

This chain joins TRBV2 and TRBJ1-5; D gene ambiguous. The V gene lost 2 bases and the J gene lost 10 bases, with 15 bases spanning the gap. The CDR3 contains 14 residues. Germline CDR1 SNHLY, CDR2 FYNNEI. This chain's CDR3 is CASSESRMTTPQHF. The CDR3 nucleotides are TGTGCCAGCAGTGAATCTAGGATGACCACCCCCCAGCATTTT.

The J gene is TRBJ1-5, the V gene TRBV28, with 11 bases fitting TRBD1. Looked up from germline, CDR1 is MDHEN and CDR2 is SYDVKM. The CDR3 totals 15 residues. V lost 2 bases, J lost 9 bases, and 6 bases stayed unmatched. DNA of the CDR3: TGTGCCAGCAGTTTAATCGGACAGGGGGCTCGGCCCCAGCATTTT. This sequence encodes CASSLIGQGARPQHF.

The gene calls are TRBV18 and TRBJ1-1; D unresolved. This CDR3 comprises 13 residues. Trimming stripped 3 bases from V and 3 bases from J, with 8 bases between. Germline V lookup: CDR1 KGHSH, CDR2 LQKENI. The CDR3 sequence is CASSPTGDTEAFF. CDR3 DNA: TGTGCCAGCTCACCGACCGGGGACACTGAAGCTTTCTTT.

The genes are TRBV6-2 or TRBV6-3 and TRBJ2-2, with 7 bases identical to TRBD1. V was clipped by 4 bases and J by 2 bases; unmatched bases: 19. Germline V gene lookup returns CDR1 MNHEY and CDR2 SVGEGT. This CDR3 has 20 amino acids. Here the CDR3 reads CASSFSRDSQPPTNTGELFF. DNA of the CDR3: TGTGCCAGCAGTTTCTCCCGGGACAGCCAACCACCGACAAACACCGGGGAGCTGTTTTTT.

In this sample, this clone turned up once. The chain employs TRBV11-2 and TRBJ2-7; D possibly corresponds to TRBD1 (6 bases). CDR1 SGHAT and CDR2 FQNNGV come from the germline V gene. CDR3 size: 16 residues. With 5 bases removed from V and 6 bases from J, the gap between germline ends came to 23 bases. CDR3 loop: CASSPGVAYGTGEQYF. CDR3 DNA sequence: TGTGCCAGCAGCCCAGGGGTCGCATACGGTACGGGCGAGCAGTACTTC.

To note about this clone: Other DNA variants within this sample encode the same CDR3. The CDR3 DNA reads as TGTGCCAGCAGTCTCGGACGGTTCAATCAGCCCCAGCATTTT. This translates into CASSLGRFNQPQHF. The chain joins TRBV27 to TRBJ1-5; no definite D call. Germline V lookup: CDR1 MNHEY, CDR2 SMNVEV (reference sequence). The CDR3 extends over 14 amino acids. Trimming shortened V by 5 bases and J by 3 bases, and 11 bases separated the two germline ends.

In its sample, this clone was seen many times. The rearrangement joins TRBV2 to TRBJ2-5; 10 bases fit TRBD1. Germline values: CDR1 SNHLY, CDR2 FYNNEI. This CDR3 region has 13 residues. V lost 9 bases and J lost 5; bases outside the gene matches: 6. CDR3 coding DNA: TGTGCCAGTCAGGACAGGGGGTTTGAGACCCAGTACTTC. Protein: CASQDRGFETQYF.